A single sample gave rise to the 14 T cell receptor beta chains below, sequenced in a study of OX40 agonist ivuxolimab in advanced cancers. Assay used: immunoSEQ multiplex PCR; TCRdb lists only in-frame clones, some missing. The table has around 91,000 clones, roughly 87% seen once. The starting material was CD4+ or CD8+ T cells sorted from blood, obtained in a trial of the OX40 agonist ivuxolimab. Receptor source: an adult with an advanced solid tumor such as melanoma, head and neck, liver or kidney cancer.

CDR3 nucleotide sequence: TGTGCCAGCAGCTCCAACCGGGACAAGAAGCAGTACGTC. Translated: CASSSNRDKKQYV. This chain links TRBV7-2 with TRBJ2-7, with D maybe TRBD1 (6 bases). The germline CDR1 and CDR2 sequences are SGHTA and FQGNSA. V was pared by 4 bases and J by 8 bases, with 15 bases between. The CDR3 has 13 amino acids.

The V gene is TRBV2, the J gene TRBJ1-6; no definite D call. CDR1 and CDR2 from the germline V gene are SNHLY and FYNNEI. This CDR3 is 14 amino acids long. V gave up 7 bases and J gave up 6 bases, with 13 bases separating them. In DNA form, the CDR3 reads TGTGCCAGCACGCTAGTGGAACGTAATTCACCCCTCCACTTT. Its protein is CASTLVERNSPLHF. Full variable domain (rest looked up from reference TRBV2 and TRBJ1-6): EPEVTQTPSHQVTQMGQEVILRCVPISNHLYFYWYRQILGQKVEFLVSFYNNEISEKSEIFDDQFSVERPDGSNFTLKIRSTKLEDSAMYFCASTLVERNSPLHFGNGTRLTVT.

The chain links TRBV29-1 to TRBJ2-7; TRBD1 matches 10 bases. V trimming: 4 bases; J trimming: 7 bases; junction bases outside the gene matches: 7. This CDR3 contains 13 residues. Germline assignment: CDR1 SQVTM and CDR2 ANQGSEA. In DNA form, the CDR3 reads TGCAGCGTTGCGGCCGGGACAGGGGAGGAGCAGTACGTC. Its protein is CSVAAGTGEEQYV.

The chain has TRBV7-3 and TRBJ1-1; D ambiguous. The CDR3 runs 13 residues. Germline V gives CDR1 SGHTA, CDR2 FQGTGA. Trimming left V 3 bases short and J 1 base short, with 6 bases between. Here the CDR3 reads CASSLARNTEAFF. The CDR3 DNA reads as TGTGCCAGCAGCTTGGCCAGGAACACTGAAGCTTTCTTT.

The rearrangement uses TRBV6-1 and TRBJ2-1, with a possible D match to TRBD2 (5 bases). Per germline, CDR1 MNHNS and CDR2 SASEGT. V was clipped by 4 bases and J by 9 bases, with 16 bases between them. The CDR3 consists of 14 residues. CDR3 sequence: CASSALGDGSEQFF. The CDR3, as DNA: TGTGCCAGCAGTGCCCTCGGGGATGGGAGTGAGCAGTTCTTC.

The rearrangement uses TRBV5-4 and TRBJ2-7; maybe TRBD1 (5 bases). V lost 0 bases, J lost 6 bases, and 16 bases lay in between. CDR1 is SGHNT and CDR2 is YYREEE in the germline V gene (reference sequence). CDR3 length: 15 amino acids. The CDR3 loop is CASSLGQGKGPEQYV. For the CDR3, the DNA is TGTGCCAGCAGCTTGGGTCAGGGAAAGGGGCCCGAGCAGTACGTC.

The genes are TRBV30 and TRBJ1-6; tentatively, D is TRBD1 (6 bases). V lost 1 base, J lost 5 bases, and 9 bases lay in between. The germline CDR1 and CDR2 sequences are GTSNPN and SVGIG (reference sequence). This CDR3 is built from 14 residues. The CDR3 protein is CAWSGGQHNSPLHF. The CDR3 region has the DNA TGTGCCTGGAGTGGTGGACAGCATAATTCACCCCTCCACTTT. Variable domain in full (rest from reference TRBV30 and TRBJ1-6): SQTIHQWPATLVQPVGSPLSLECTVEGTSNPNLYWYRQAAGRGLQLLFYSVGIGQISSEVPQNLSASRPQDRQFILSSKKLLLSDSGFYLCAWSGGQHNSPLHFGNGTRLTVT.

The chain joins TRBV9 to TRBJ2-3; weak D call: TRBD2 (7 bases). Trimming shortened V by 4 bases and J by 2 bases, and 11 bases separated the two germline ends. The CDR3 contains 14 residues. The germline V gene encodes CDR1 SGDLS and CDR2 YYNGEE. The CDR3, as DNA: TGTGCCAGCAGCCTTGGGGGGGCCACAGATACGCAGTATTTT. It is translated as CASSLGGATDTQYF. The whole variable domain, filled in from reference TRBV9 and TRBJ2-3, reads DSGVTQTPKHLITATGQRVTLRCSPRSGDLSVYWYQQSLDQGLQFLIQYYNGEERAKGNILERFSAQQFPDLHSELNLSSLELGDSALYFCASSLGGATDTQYFGPGTRLTVL.

The rearrangement joins TRBV2 to TRBJ2-5; D might be TRBD1 or TRBD2, each matching 5 bases. CDR1 and CDR2 (germline): SNHLY, FYNNEI. There are 14 residues in the CDR3. Trimming shortened V by 8 bases and J by 0 bases, and 13 bases separated the two germline ends. In DNA form, the CDR3 reads TGTGCCAGCGGAGTGAGGGGAGACCAAGAGACCCAGTACTTC. This sequence encodes CASGVRGDQETQYF.

This chain links TRBV27 with TRBJ1-2, with D tentatively TRBD1 (5 bases). Looked up from germline, CDR1 is MNHEY and CDR2 is SMNVEV (reference sequence). V lost 0 bases and J lost 4, with 9 bases in between. There are 14 residues in the CDR3. For the CDR3, the DNA is TGTGCCAGCAGTTTATCACCGGGACCCTATGGCTACACCTTC. Translation gives CASSLSPGPYGYTF.

V and J are TRBV11-2 and TRBJ1-2; perhaps TRBD1 as D (6 bases). V lost 5 bases to trimming and J lost 6 bases, with 19 bases between them. CDR1 is SGHAT and CDR2 is FQNNGV in the germline V gene. The CDR3 extends over 15 amino acids. The CDR3 coding sequence is TGTGCCAGCAGCCTCATAACAGGGATGGGCGATGGCTACACCTTC. Translation: CASSLITGMGDGYTF.

The V gene is TRBV2, the J gene TRBJ2-5, with TRBD1 as a possible D gene (5 bases). Germline assignment: CDR1 SNHLY and CDR2 FYNNEI. This CDR3 comprises 15 residues. Deletions cut 4 bases from V and 5 bases from J, with 17 bases between. The CDR3: CASSVGQGLRETQYF. The CDR3 DNA is TGTGCCAGCAGTGTCGGTCAGGGTCTGCGGGAGACCCAGTACTTC.

This CDR3 reads CASSSRLAEYNEQFF. CDR3 in DNA: TGTGCCAGCAGCTCCCGACTAGCGGAGTACAATGAGCAGTTCTTC. The chain is built from TRBV11-3 and TRBJ2-1; 9 bases are a match to TRBD2. V dropped 4 bases and J dropped 4; count of bases not matched to a gene: 5. CDR3 length: 15 residues. Germline CDR1 reads SGHNT; CDR2 reads YENEEA.

The genes are TRBV28 and TRBJ2-7, with D uncertain. The CDR3 runs to 12 residues. The germline gives CDR1 MDHEN, CDR2 SYDVKM. Trimming took off 6 bases at V and 7 bases at J, with 13 bases between the two ends. This CDR3 is CASSQPSGEQYF. The CDR3 DNA sequence: TGTGCCAGCAGCCAGCCCTCCGGGGAGCAGTACTTC.